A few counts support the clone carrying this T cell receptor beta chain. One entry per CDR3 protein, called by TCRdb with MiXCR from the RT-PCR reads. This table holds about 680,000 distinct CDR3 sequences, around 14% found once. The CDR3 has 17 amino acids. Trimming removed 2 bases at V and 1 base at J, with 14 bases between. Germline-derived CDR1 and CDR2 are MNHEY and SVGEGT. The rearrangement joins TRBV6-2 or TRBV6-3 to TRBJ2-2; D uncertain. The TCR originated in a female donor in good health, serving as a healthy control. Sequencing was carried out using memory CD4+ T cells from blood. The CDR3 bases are TGTGCCAGCAGTTACAACCCGGTTGGTCTGAACACCGGGGAGCTGTTTTTT. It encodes CASSYNPVGLNTGELFF.